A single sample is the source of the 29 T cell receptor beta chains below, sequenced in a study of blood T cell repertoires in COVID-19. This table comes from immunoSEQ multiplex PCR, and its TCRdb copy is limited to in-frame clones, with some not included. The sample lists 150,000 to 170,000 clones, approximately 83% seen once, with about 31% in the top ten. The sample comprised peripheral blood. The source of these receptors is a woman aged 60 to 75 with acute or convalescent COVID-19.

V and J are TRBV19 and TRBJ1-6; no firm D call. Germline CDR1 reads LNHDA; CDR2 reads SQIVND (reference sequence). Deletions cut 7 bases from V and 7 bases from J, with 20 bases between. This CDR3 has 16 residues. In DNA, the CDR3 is TGTGCCAGTACCCTAACCCCTGGTGCCTGGAATTCACCCCTCCACTTT. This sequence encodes CASTLTPGAWNSPLHF. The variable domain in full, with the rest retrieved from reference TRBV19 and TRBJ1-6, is DGGITQSPKYLFRKEGQNVTLSCEQNLNHDAMYWYRQDPGQGLRLIYYSQIVNDFQKGDIAEGYSVSREKKESFPLTVTSAQKNPTAFYLCASTLTPGAWNSPLHFGNGTRLTVT.

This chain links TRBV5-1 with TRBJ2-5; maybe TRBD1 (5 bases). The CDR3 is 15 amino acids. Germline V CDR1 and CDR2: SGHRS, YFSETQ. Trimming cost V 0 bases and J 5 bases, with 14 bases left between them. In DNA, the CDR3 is TGCGCCAGCAGCTTGGGATGGGGCGCCCGGGAGACCCAGTACTTC. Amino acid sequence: CASSLGWGARETQYF.

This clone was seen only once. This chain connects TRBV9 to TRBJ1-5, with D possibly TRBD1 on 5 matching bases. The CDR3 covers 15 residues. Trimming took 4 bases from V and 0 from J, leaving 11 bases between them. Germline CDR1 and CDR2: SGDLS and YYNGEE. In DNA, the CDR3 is TGTGCCAGCAGCATCGACGGACATAGCAATCAGCCCCAGCATTTT. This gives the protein CASSIDGHSNQPQHF. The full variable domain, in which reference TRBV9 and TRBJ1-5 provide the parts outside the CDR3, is DSGVTQTPKHLITATGQRVTLRCSPRSGDLSVYWYQQSLDQGLQFLIQYYNGEERAKGNILERFSAQQFPDLHSELNLSSLELGDSALYFCASSIDGHSNQPQHFGDGTRLSIL.

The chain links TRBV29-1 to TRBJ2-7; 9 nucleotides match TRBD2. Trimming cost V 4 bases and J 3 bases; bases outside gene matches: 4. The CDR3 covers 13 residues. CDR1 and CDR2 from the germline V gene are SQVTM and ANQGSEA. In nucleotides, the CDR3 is TGCAGCGTTGCGGCGGGGGGGTTCTACGAGCAGTACTTC. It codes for CSVAAGGFYEQYF.

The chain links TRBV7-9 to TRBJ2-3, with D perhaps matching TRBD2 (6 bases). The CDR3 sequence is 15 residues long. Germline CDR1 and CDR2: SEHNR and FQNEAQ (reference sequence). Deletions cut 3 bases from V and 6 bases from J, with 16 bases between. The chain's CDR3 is CASSFLAGSLDTQYF. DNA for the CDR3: TGTGCCAGCAGCTTTCTGGCGGGGAGTTTGGATACGCAGTATTTT.

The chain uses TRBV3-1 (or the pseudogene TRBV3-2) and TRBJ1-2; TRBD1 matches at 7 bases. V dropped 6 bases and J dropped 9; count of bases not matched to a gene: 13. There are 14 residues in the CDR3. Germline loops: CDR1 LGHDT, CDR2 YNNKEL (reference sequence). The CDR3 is CASSFAGTASSYTF. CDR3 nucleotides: TGTGCCAGCAGTTTCGCCGGGACAGCCAGCAGCTACACCTTC.

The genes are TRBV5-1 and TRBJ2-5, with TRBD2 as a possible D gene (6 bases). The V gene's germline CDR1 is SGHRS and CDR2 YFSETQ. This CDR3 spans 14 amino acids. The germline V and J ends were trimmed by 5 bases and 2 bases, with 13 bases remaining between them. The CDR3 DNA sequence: TGCGCCAGCAGACCAGTCGGGGGACAAGAGACCCAGTACTTC. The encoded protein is CASRPVGGQETQYF.

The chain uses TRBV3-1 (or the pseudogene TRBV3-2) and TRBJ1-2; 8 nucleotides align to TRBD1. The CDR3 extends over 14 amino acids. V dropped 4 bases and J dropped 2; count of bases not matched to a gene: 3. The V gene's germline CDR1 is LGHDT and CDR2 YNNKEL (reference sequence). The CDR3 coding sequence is TGTGCCAGCAGCCTCGGACAGGGAAACTATGGCTACACCTTC. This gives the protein CASSLGQGNYGYTF.

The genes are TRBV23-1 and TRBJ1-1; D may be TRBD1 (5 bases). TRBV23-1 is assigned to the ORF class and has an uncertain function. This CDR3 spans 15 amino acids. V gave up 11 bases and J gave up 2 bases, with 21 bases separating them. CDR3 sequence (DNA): TGCGCCTCAACCCCCGGGCAGGGAAAAAACACTGAAGCTTTCTTT. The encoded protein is CASTPGQGKNTEAFF.

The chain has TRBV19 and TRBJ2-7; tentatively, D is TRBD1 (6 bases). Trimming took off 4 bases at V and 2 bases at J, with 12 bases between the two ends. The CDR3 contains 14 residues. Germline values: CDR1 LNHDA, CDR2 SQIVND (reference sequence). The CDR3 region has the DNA TGTGCCAGTAGTAGGTCCTGGGGGCCCTACGAGCAGTACGTC. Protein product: CASSRSWGPYEQYV.

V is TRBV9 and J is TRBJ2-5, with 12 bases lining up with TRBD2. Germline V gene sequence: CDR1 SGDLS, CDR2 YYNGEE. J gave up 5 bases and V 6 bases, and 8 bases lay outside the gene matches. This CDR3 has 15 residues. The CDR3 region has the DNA TGTGCCAGCACCCTAGCGGGGGGGCCCTTTGAGACCCAGTACTTC. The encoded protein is CASTLAGGPFETQYF.

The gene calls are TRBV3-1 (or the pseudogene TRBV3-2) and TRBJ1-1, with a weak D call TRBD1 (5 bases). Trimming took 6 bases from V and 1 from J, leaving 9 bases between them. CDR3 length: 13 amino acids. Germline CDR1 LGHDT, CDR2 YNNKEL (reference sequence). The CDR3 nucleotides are TGTGCCAGCAGTCTACAGGAGAACACTGAAGCTTTCTTT. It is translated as CASSLQENTEAFF.

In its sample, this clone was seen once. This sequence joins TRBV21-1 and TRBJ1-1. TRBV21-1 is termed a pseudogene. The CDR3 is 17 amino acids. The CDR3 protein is CASRGRGGAGVNTEAFF. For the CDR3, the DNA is TGTGCCAGCCGGGGCCGGGGGGGCGCCGGGGTGAACACTGAAGCTTTCTTT.

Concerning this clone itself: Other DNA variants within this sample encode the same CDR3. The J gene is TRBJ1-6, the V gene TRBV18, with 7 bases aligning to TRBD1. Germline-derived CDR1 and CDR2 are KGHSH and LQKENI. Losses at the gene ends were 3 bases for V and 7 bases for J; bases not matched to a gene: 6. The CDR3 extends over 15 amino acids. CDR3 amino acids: CASSPRTGENSPLHF. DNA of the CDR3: TGTGCCAGCTCACCGCGAACAGGGGAAAATTCACCCCTCCACTTT.

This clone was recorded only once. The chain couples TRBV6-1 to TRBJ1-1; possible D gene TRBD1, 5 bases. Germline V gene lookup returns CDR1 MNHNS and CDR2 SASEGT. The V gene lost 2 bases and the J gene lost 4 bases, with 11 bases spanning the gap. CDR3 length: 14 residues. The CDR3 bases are TGTGCCAGCAGTGAAAACGGGGGGAGCACTGAAGCTTTCTTT. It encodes CASSENGGSTEAFF.

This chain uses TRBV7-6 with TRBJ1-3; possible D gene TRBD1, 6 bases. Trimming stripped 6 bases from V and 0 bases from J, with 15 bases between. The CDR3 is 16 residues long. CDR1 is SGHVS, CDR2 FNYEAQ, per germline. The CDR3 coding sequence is TGTGCCAGCAGTGAACCGGGACATAACTCTGGAAACACCATATATTTT. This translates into CASSEPGHNSGNTIYF.

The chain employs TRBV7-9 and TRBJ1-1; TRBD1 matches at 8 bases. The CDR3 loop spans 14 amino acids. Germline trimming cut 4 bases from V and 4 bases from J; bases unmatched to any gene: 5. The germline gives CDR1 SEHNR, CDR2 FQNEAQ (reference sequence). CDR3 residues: CASSSGGAVTEAFF. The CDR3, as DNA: TGTGCCAGCAGCTCAGGGGGCGCGGTCACTGAAGCTTTCTTT.

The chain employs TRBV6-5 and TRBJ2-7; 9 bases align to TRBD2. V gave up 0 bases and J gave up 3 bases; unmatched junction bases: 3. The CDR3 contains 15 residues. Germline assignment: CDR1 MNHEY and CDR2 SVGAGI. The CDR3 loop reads CASSYSASGDYEQYF. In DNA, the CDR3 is TGTGCCAGCAGTTACTCGGCTAGCGGGGACTACGAGCAGTACTTC.

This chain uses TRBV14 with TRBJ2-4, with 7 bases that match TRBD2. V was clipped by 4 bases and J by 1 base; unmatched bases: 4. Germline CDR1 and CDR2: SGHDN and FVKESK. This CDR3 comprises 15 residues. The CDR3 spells CASSPLGGAKNIQYF. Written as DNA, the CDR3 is TGTGCCAGCAGCCCGCTCGGGGGGGCCAAAAACATTCAGTACTTC.

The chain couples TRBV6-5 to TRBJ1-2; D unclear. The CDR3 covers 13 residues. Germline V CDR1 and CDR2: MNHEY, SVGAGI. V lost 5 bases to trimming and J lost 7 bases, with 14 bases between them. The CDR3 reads CASSQKPASGYTF. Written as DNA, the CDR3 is TGTGCCAGCAGTCAGAAGCCAGCGAGTGGCTACACCTTC.

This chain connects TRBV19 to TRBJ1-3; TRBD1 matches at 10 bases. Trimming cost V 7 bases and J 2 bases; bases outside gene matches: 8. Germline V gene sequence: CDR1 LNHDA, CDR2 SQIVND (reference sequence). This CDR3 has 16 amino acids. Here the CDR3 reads CASTRDRGKPGNTIYF. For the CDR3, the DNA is TGTGCCAGTACGCGGGACAGGGGTAAGCCTGGAAACACCATATATTTT.

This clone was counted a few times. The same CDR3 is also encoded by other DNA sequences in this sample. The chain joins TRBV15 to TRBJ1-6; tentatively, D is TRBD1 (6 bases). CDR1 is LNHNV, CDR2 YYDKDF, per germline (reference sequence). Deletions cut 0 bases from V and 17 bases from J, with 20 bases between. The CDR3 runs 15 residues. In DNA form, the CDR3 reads TGTGCCACCAGCAGAGATAGGGGATTGTCAGGGGTCGTCCACTTT. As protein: CATSRDRGLSGVVHF.

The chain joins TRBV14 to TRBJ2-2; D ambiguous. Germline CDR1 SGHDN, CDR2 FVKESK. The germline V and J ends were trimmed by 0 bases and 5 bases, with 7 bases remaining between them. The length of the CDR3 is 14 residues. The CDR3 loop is CASSQDLGTGELFF. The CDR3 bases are TGTGCCAGCAGCCAAGATCTCGGGACCGGGGAGCTGTTTTTT.

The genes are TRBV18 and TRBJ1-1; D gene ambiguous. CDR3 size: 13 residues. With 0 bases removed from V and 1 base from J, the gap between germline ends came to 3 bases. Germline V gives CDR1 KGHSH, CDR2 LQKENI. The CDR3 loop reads CASSPPQNTEAFF. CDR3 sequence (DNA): TGTGCCAGCTCACCACCACAGAACACTGAAGCTTTCTTT.

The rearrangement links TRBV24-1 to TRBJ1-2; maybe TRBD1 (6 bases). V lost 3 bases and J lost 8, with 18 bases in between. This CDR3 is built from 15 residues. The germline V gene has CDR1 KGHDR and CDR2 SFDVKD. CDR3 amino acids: CATSDAGGAPDGYTF. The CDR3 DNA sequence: TGTGCCACCAGTGATGCCGGGGGGGCTCCTGACGGCTACACCTTC.

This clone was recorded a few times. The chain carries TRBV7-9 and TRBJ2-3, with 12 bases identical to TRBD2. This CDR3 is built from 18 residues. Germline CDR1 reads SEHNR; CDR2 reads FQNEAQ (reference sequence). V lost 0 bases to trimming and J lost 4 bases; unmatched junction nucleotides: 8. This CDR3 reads CASSLASASGGAADTQYF. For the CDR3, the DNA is TGTGCCAGCAGCTTAGCATCGGCTAGCGGGGGGGCTGCAGATACGCAGTATTTT.

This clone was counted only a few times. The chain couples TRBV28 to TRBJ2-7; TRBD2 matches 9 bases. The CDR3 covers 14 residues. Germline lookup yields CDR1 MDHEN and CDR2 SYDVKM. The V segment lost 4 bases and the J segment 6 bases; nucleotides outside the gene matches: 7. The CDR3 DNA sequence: TGTGCCAGCAGTTCCGGGACTAGCCGGGCCGAGCAGTACGTC. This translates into CASSSGTSRAEQYV.

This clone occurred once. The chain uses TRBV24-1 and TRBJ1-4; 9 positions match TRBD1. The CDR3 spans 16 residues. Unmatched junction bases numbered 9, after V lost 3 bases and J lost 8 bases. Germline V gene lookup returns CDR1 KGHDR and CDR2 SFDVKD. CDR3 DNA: TGTGCCACCAGTGATAGCTCGGGACAGGGTTACGAAAAACTGTTTTTT. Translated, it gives CATSDSSGQGYEKLFF.

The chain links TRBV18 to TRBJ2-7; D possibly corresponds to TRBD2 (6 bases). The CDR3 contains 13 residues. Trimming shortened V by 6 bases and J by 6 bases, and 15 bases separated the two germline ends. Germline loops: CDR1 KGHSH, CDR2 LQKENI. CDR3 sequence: CASSGGLPGEQYF. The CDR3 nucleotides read TGTGCCAGCTCCGGGGGACTCCCCGGCGAGCAGTACTTC. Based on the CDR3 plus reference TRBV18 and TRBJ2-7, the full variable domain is NAGVMQNPRHLVRRRGQEARLRCSPMKGHSHVYWYRQLPEEGLKFMVYLQKENIIDESGMPKERFSAEFPKEGPSILRIQQVVRGDSAAYFCASSGGLPGEQYFGPGTRLTVT.